The T cell receptor beta chain described here comes from a study of blood T cells in healthy people across ages. Trimming cost V 6 bases and J 8 bases, with 16 bases left between them. CDR1 is SQVTM, CDR2 ANQGSEA, per germline. The CDR3 contains 12 residues. With a J-beta primer mix and a sample-barcoded 5' primer, a second PCR ran about 7 to 12 cycles. Using its own MiXCR run on the 5' RACE reads, TCRdb lists one record per CDR3 protein. The sample yields over 750,000 distinct CDR3 sequences, just under 25% seen once. These data were also reused for a study on T cells of mothers and their children.

Sequencing was performed on blood. This TCR was sampled from a boy aged 5-17 years in good health. The genes are TRBV29-1 and TRBJ1-2, with a weak D call TRBD1 (6 bases). The CDR3 DNA is TGCAGCGTACAAAGGGGGGGTTGGGGCTACACCTTC. It codes for CSVQRGGWGYTF.